This is a list of T cell receptor beta chains from one sample in a study of technical replicates of blood from a handful of donors. Assay used: immunoSEQ multiplex PCR; TCRdb lists only in-frame clones, some missing. The table includes approximately 73,000 clones, just over 90% detected once. The sequenced material came from T cells isolated from PBMCs. These receptor sequences come from a human donor in good health. Both conserved end residues are part of each CDR3. Fields, in order: D gene, clone size, V gene, J gene, CDR3 protein, CDR3 DNA. A D gene is named only where the DNA matches it firmly. Some rows mark clone size as missing; the rest say once, few, many or name a class of expanded clone.

D gene: NA
clone size: NA
V gene: TRBV4-1
J gene: TRBJ2-7
CDR3 protein: CASSLGRQANSYEQYF
CDR3 DNA: TGCGCCAGCAGCCTAGGGAGGCAGGCAAACTCCTACGAGCAGTACTTC

D gene: TRBD1
clone size: NA
V gene: TRBV5-1
J gene: TRBJ2-7
CDR3 protein: CASSLTPGQGYEQYF
CDR3 DNA: TGCGCCAGCAGCTTGACCCCGGGACAGGGATACGAGCAGTACTTC

D gene: TRBD1
clone size: few
V gene: TRBV2
J gene: TRBJ1-4
CDR3 protein: CASSGQGLGEKLFF
CDR3 DNA: TGTGCCAGCAGTGGACAGGGCCTTGGTGAAAAACTGTTTTTT

D gene: TRBD1
clone size: NA
V gene: TRBV4-1
J gene: TRBJ1-1
CDR3 protein: CASSPDRGMNTEAFF
CDR3 DNA: TGCGCCAGCAGCCCCGACAGGGGAATGAACACTGAAGCTTTCTTT

D gene: NA
clone size: NA
V gene: TRBV6-5
J gene: TRBJ2-1
CDR3 protein: CASSAAEWAHEQFF
CDR3 DNA: TGTGCCAGCAGTGCAGCAGAGTGGGCTCATGAGCAGTTCTTC

D gene: TRBD1
clone size: once
V gene: TRBV7-8
J gene: TRBJ2-7
CDR3 protein: CASSRKIKQGDEQYF
CDR3 DNA: TGTGCCAGCAGCCGAAAAATTAAACAGGGGGACGAGCAGTACTTC

D gene: NA
clone size: once
V gene: TRBV5-5
J gene: TRBJ1-2
CDR3 protein: CASSQRWFDYGYTF
CDR3 DNA: TGTGCCAGCAGCCAACGGTGGTTTGATTATGGCTACACCTTC

D gene: NA
clone size: NA
V gene: TRBV7-9
J gene: TRBJ1-1
CDR3 protein: CASSLVVDLGAQAFF
CDR3 DNA: TGTGCCAGCAGCTTAGTGGTTGATTTGGGGGCCCAAGCTTTCTTT

D gene: NA
clone size: NA
V gene: TRBV7-2
J gene: TRBJ1-1
CDR3 protein: CASSLTRGWGVTEAFF
CDR3 DNA: TGTGCCAGCAGCTTAACGCGGGGTTGGGGAGTCACTGAAGCTTTCTTT

D gene: NA
clone size: NA
V gene: TRBV13
J gene: TRBJ2-7
CDR3 protein: CASSLPGGSYEQYF
CDR3 DNA: TGTGCCAGCAGCTTACCCGGAGGGTCCTACGAGCAGTACTTC

D gene: NA
clone size: NA
V gene: TRBV7-6
J gene: TRBJ2-2
CDR3 protein: CASSYPRPGRPNTGELFF
CDR3 DNA: TGTGCCAGCAGCTACCCTCGTCCGGGTCGGCCAAACACCGGGGAGCTGTTTTTT

D gene: TRBD1
clone size: NA
V gene: TRBV6-4
J gene: TRBJ2-7
CDR3 protein: CASSDPGQGGEQYF
CDR3 DNA: TGTGCCAGCAGTGACCCGGGACAGGGGGGCGAGCAGTACTTC

D gene: NA
clone size: NA
V gene: TRBV1
J gene: TRBJ1-2
CDR3 protein: CTSSRPRTAPLDYGYTF
CDR3 DNA: TGCACCAGCAGCCGGCCCAGGACAGCCCCACTTGATTATGGCTACACCTTC

D gene: TRBD1
clone size: NA
V gene: TRBV6-1
J gene: TRBJ1-2
CDR3 protein: CASSELGQGFSYGYTF
CDR3 DNA: TGTGCCAGCAGTGAATTGGGACAGGGATTCTCCTATGGCTACACCTTC

D gene: NA
clone size: few
V gene: TRBV2
J gene: TRBJ2-7
CDR3 protein: CASSVSNYEQYF
CDR3 DNA: TGTGCCAGCAGTGTGAGCAACTACGAGCAGTACTTC

D gene: NA
clone size: NA
V gene: TRBV7-2
J gene: TRBJ2-3
CDR3 protein: CASSLVRYTDTQYF
CDR3 DNA: TGTGCCAGCAGCTTAGTACGGTACACAGATACGCAGTATTTT

D gene: TRBD1
clone size: NA
V gene: TRBV27
J gene: TRBJ2-7
CDR3 protein: CASSTGTGVDEQYF
CDR3 DNA: TGTGCCAGCAGTACCGGGACAGGGGTAGACGAGCAGTACTTC

D gene: TRBD2
clone size: NA
V gene: TRBV11-2
J gene: TRBJ2-3
CDR3 protein: CASSLVLLATLGDTQYF
CDR3 DNA: TGTGCCAGCAGCTTAGTTCTACTAGCGACCCTCGGAGATACGCAGTATTTT

D gene: NA
clone size: NA
V gene: TRBV14
J gene: TRBJ2-3
CDR3 protein: CASSQDMRGTDTQYF
CDR3 DNA: TGTGCCAGCAGCCAAGATATGAGGGGCACAGATACGCAGTATTTT

D gene: NA
clone size: NA
V gene: TRBV6-6
J gene: TRBJ1-1
CDR3 protein: CASSYSGGGTEAFF
CDR3 DNA: TGTGCCAGCAGTTACTCGGGGGGTGGTACTGAAGCTTTCTTT

D gene: TRBD1
clone size: NA
V gene: TRBV9
J gene: TRBJ2-7
CDR3 protein: CASSSGQGHEQYF
CDR3 DNA: TGTGCCAGCAGCTCGGGACAGGGGCACGAGCAGTACTTC

D gene: NA
clone size: NA
V gene: TRBV29-1
J gene: TRBJ2-7
CDR3 protein: CSVALTGELDEQYF
CDR3 DNA: TGCAGCGTTGCTCTCACGGGAGAACTCGACGAGCAGTACTTC

D gene: NA
clone size: NA
V gene: TRBV28
J gene: TRBJ2-7
CDR3 protein: CASSTRDYEQYF
CDR3 DNA: TGTGCCAGCAGCACTAGGGACTACGAGCAGTACTTC

D gene: NA
clone size: NA
V gene: TRBV4-1
J gene: TRBJ2-7
CDR3 protein: CASSQIQTEFYEQYF
CDR3 DNA: TGCGCCAGCAGCCAAATCCAGACAGAATTCTACGAGCAGTACTTC

D gene: TRBD1
clone size: NA
V gene: TRBV25-1
J gene: TRBJ1-5
CDR3 protein: CASRRNRGQRNRCQPQHF
CDR3 DNA: TGTGCCAGCAGGAGGAACAGGGGGCAACGGAATAGGTGCCAGCCCCAGCATTTT

D gene: TRBD1
clone size: NA
V gene: TRBV2
J gene: TRBJ2-2
CDR3 protein: CASSAVRGPGGELFF
CDR3 DNA: TGTGCCAGCAGTGCTGTCAGGGGGCCAGGCGGGGAGCTGTTTTTT

D gene: TRBD2
clone size: NA
V gene: TRBV7-9
J gene: TRBJ2-3
CDR3 protein: CASSFRTSGRSDTQYF
CDR3 DNA: TGTGCCAGCAGTTTTCGGACTAGCGGGAGATCAGATACGCAGTATTTT

D gene: TRBD2
clone size: once
V gene: TRBV5-4
J gene: TRBJ2-2
CDR3 protein: CASSPGLAGETGELFF
CDR3 DNA: TGTGCCAGCAGCCCAGGACTAGCGGGTGAGACCGGGGAGCTGTTTTTT

D gene: TRBD1
clone size: NA
V gene: TRBV5-1
J gene: TRBJ2-1
CDR3 protein: CASSLVSGTGGTTGFF
CDR3 DNA: TGCGCCAGCAGCTTGGTATCCGGGACAGGGGGGACCACAGGGTTCTTC

D gene: NA
clone size: NA
V gene: TRBV27
J gene: TRBJ2-4
CDR3 protein: CASRGGGPLAKNIQYF
CDR3 DNA: TGTGCCAGCAGGGGGGGTGGACCGCTAGCCAAAAACATTCAGTACTTC

D gene: TRBD1
clone size: NA
V gene: TRBV11-2
J gene: TRBJ2-2
CDR3 protein: CASSLADRVWAGELFF
CDR3 DNA: TGTGCCAGCAGCTTAGCGGACAGGGTATGGGCCGGGGAGCTGTTTTTT

D gene: TRBD2
clone size: once
V gene: TRBV30
J gene: TRBJ2-2
CDR3 protein: CASTTSGGQYTGELFF
CDR3 DNA: TGTGCCTCTACGACTAGCGGGGGCCAATACACCGGGGAGCTGTTTTTT

D gene: NA
clone size: NA
V gene: TRBV7-6
J gene: TRBJ2-2
CDR3 protein: CASSQGTGELFF
CDR3 DNA: TGTGCCAGCAGCCAGGGGACCGGGGAGCTGTTTTTT

D gene: NA
clone size: NA
V gene: TRBV19
J gene: TRBJ1-4
CDR3 protein: CASSATQATNEKLFF
CDR3 DNA: TGTGCCAGTAGCGCCACACAGGCAACTAATGAAAAACTGTTTTTT

D gene: NA
clone size: NA
V gene: TRBV5-1
J gene: TRBJ2-3
CDR3 protein: CASSFRGTFSTDTQYF
CDR3 DNA: TGCGCCAGCAGCTTCAGGGGAACATTTAGCACAGATACGCAGTATTTT

D gene: TRBD2
clone size: NA
V gene: TRBV6-5
J gene: TRBJ2-3
CDR3 protein: CASSGLAATDTQYF
CDR3 DNA: TGTGCCAGCAGCGGACTAGCGGCCACAGATACGCAGTATTTT

D gene: NA
clone size: NA
V gene: TRBV18
J gene: TRBJ2-1
CDR3 protein: CASSPLSGNEQFF
CDR3 DNA: TGTGCCAGCTCACCACTCTCCGGCAATGAGCAGTTCTTC

D gene: TRBD1
clone size: NA
V gene: TRBV7-6
J gene: TRBJ2-7
CDR3 protein: CASSFRTGRGEQYF
CDR3 DNA: TGTGCCAGCAGCTTCCGGACAGGAAGGGGCGAGCAGTACTTC

D gene: TRBD1
clone size: NA
V gene: TRBV18
J gene: TRBJ2-7
CDR3 protein: CASSPPGGQKTYEQYF
CDR3 DNA: TGTGCCAGCTCACCACCAGGGGGACAGAAGACCTACGAGCAGTACTTC

D gene: NA
clone size: NA
V gene: TRBV4-1
J gene: TRBJ2-7
CDR3 protein: CASSLGYTGYEQYF
CDR3 DNA: TGCGCCAGCAGCCTAGGGTACACAGGGTACGAGCAGTACTTC

D gene: TRBD1
clone size: NA
V gene: TRBV4-2
J gene: TRBJ1-2
CDR3 protein: CASSLSDRDYGYTF
CDR3 DNA: TGTGCCAGCAGCCTGTCGGACAGGGATTATGGCTACACCTTC

D gene: NA
clone size: NA
V gene: TRBV11-3
J gene: TRBJ1-1
CDR3 protein: CASTNFLANTEAFF
CDR3 DNA: TGTGCCAGCACCAATTTCCTAGCAAACACTGAAGCTTTCTTT

D gene: NA
clone size: NA
V gene: TRBV27
J gene: TRBJ1-5
CDR3 protein: CASKNYRARGQPQHF
CDR3 DNA: TGTGCCAGCAAGAACTACAGGGCTCGGGGCCAGCCCCAGCATTTT

D gene: NA
clone size: NA
V gene: TRBV9
J gene: TRBJ1-2
CDR3 protein: CASSLTGTNGYTF
CDR3 DNA: TGTGCCAGCAGCTTAACCGGGACAAATGGCTACACCTTC

D gene: NA
clone size: NA
V gene: TRBV28
J gene: TRBJ1-1
CDR3 protein: CATRRSGGTEAFF
CDR3 DNA: TGTGCCACGCGGCGCTCAGGCGGGACTGAAGCTTTCTTT

D gene: TRBD1
clone size: NA
V gene: TRBV7-9
J gene: TRBJ1-5
CDR3 protein: CASSLGGGGGDQPQHF
CDR3 DNA: TGTGCCAGCAGCTTAGGTGGAGGAGGGGGCGATCAGCCCCAGCATTTT

D gene: TRBD2
clone size: NA
V gene: TRBV28
J gene: TRBJ2-2
CDR3 protein: CASSFWTRVEVTGELFF
CDR3 DNA: TGTGCCAGCAGTTTTTGGACTAGAGTCGAGGTTACCGGGGAGCTGTTTTTT

D gene: TRBD1
clone size: NA
V gene: TRBV14
J gene: TRBJ1-1
CDR3 protein: CASSQQGAFFDEAFF
CDR3 DNA: TGTGCCAGCAGCCAACAGGGGGCTTTTTTCGATGAAGCTTTCTTT

D gene: NA
clone size: NA
V gene: TRBV5-4
J gene: TRBJ1-4
CDR3 protein: CASSPEQGREKLFF
CDR3 DNA: TGTGCCAGCAGCCCCGAACAGGGACGGGAAAAACTGTTTTTT

D gene: NA
clone size: NA
V gene: TRBV7-9
J gene: TRBJ2-5
CDR3 protein: CASSPVLSIQETQYF
CDR3 DNA: TGTGCCAGCAGCCCAGTCCTTAGCATACAAGAGACCCAGTACTTC

D gene: TRBD1
clone size: NA
V gene: TRBV28
J gene: TRBJ1-1
CDR3 protein: CASKQPGQGFEAFF
CDR3 DNA: TGTGCCAGCAAGCAACCGGGACAGGGCTTTGAAGCTTTCTTT

D gene: NA
clone size: NA
V gene: TRBV11-3
J gene: TRBJ2-3
CDR3 protein: CASSLRRESDTQYF
CDR3 DNA: TGTGCCAGCAGCTTAAGGAGGGAATCAGATACGCAGTATTTT

D gene: NA
clone size: NA
V gene: TRBV7-8
J gene: TRBJ1-1
CDR3 protein: CASTPKPRGGTEAFF
CDR3 DNA: TGTGCCAGCACCCCCAAGCCGAGGGGAGGCACTGAAGCTTTCTTT

D gene: TRBD2
clone size: NA
V gene: TRBV12-5
J gene: TRBJ2-5
CDR3 protein: CASGGNSGGAWETQYF
CDR3 DNA: TGTGCTAGTGGTGGGAATAGCGGGGGGGCGTGGGAGACCCAGTACTTC

D gene: TRBD1
clone size: NA
V gene: TRBV15
J gene: TRBJ1-5
CDR3 protein: CATSRDQAGTGGKGQPQHF
CDR3 DNA: TGTGCCACCAGCAGAGATCAGGCGGGGACAGGGGGCAAGGGTCAGCCCCAGCATTTT